A single sample gave rise to the 7 T cell receptor beta chains below, sequenced in a study of T-cell reconstitution after alpha-beta-depleted transplantation in children. Preparing the TCRbeta library involved the use of unique molecular identifiers. MiXCR, run by TCRdb on the PCR reads, gives a single entry per CDR3 protein. This table has under 350,000 distinct CDR3 sequences, approximately 9.6% appearing once. Sequencing used PBMCs from the stem cell graft donor, obtained from the stem cell graft. The origin of the receptors is a human donor who donated a stem cell graft to a child with SCID.

This clonotype was recorded many times. The rearrangement uses TRBV6-5 and TRBJ2-2; possibly TRBD2 for D (5 bases). V was clipped by 4 bases and J by 0 bases, with 9 bases between them. The CDR3 is made up of 15 amino acids. Germline assignment: CDR1 MNHEY and CDR2 SVGAGI. The CDR3 reads CASSSLGANTGELFF. The CDR3 nucleotides are TGTGCCAGCAGTTCCCTCGGGGCGAACACCGGGGAGCTGTTTTTT.

This clonotype showed up just a few times. The chain carries TRBV20-1 and TRBJ2-3; D remains unclear. V was trimmed by 6 bases and J by 3 bases, leaving 7 bases between them. CDR3 size: 11 residues. In germline, CDR1 is DFQATT, CDR2 SNEGSKA (reference sequence). This CDR3 is CSATETDTQYF. The CDR3 DNA sequence: TGCAGTGCCACTGAGACAGATACGCAGTATTTT.

This clonotype was observed at least ten times. The chain is built from TRBV20-1 and TRBJ2-3; D possibly corresponds to TRBD1 (5 bases). V was pared by 6 bases and J by 2 bases, with 9 bases between. Germline V gene lookup returns CDR1 DFQATT and CDR2 SNEGSKA (reference sequence). The CDR3 loop spans 12 amino acids. CDR3: CSAPDNTDTQYF. CDR3 in DNA: TGCAGTGCGCCGGACAACACAGATACGCAGTATTTT.

The V call is TRBV5-1, the J call TRBJ2-7, with D perhaps given as TRBD1 or TRBD2 (5 bases each). V lost 0 bases to trimming and J lost 1 base, with 14 bases between them. The germline V gene encodes CDR1 SGHRS and CDR2 YFSETQ. There are 16 residues in the CDR3. CDR3 sequence: CASSLGGIRGSYEQYF. CDR3 nucleotide sequence: TGCGCCAGCAGCTTGGGGGGCATAAGAGGGTCCTACGAGCAGTACTTC.

The chain carries TRBV7-2 and TRBJ2-1; 11 nucleotides line up with TRBD2. Germline loops: CDR1 SGHTA, CDR2 FQGNSA. Germline trimming cut 0 bases from V and 0 bases from J; bases unmatched to any gene: 4. The CDR3 is 18 residues long. The CDR3 bases are TGTGCCAGCAGCTTAGCTAGCGGGGGGGCAAGCTCCTACAATGAGCAGTTCTTC. This encodes CASSLASGGASSYNEQFF.

This clonotype has only a few counts. The chain combines TRBV7-2 with TRBJ1-2; maybe TRBD1 (5 bases). V lost 1 base to trimming and J lost 8 bases, with 14 bases between them. Germline V gene data show CDR1 as SGHTA and CDR2 as FQGNSA. This CDR3 is built from 14 residues. This CDR3 is CASSLVIGDRGYTF. For the CDR3, the DNA is TGTGCCAGCAGCTTAGTAATAGGGGATAGAGGCTACACCTTC.

At least ten counts were recorded for this clonotype. The chain uses TRBV7-9 and TRBJ1-1, with D tentatively TRBD1 (5 bases). CDR1 and CDR2 (germline): SEHNR, FQNEAQ (reference sequence). With 5 bases removed from V and 9 bases from J, the gap between germline ends came to 10 bases. CDR3 size: 11 residues. CDR3 DNA sequence: TGTGCCAGCAGCATACAGGAAAAAGCTTTCTTT. Translated: CASSIQEKAFF.